This TCR beta chain was identified during a study of blood T cell repertoires in COVID-19. The CDR3 has 13 residues. CDR1 is MNHEY, CDR2 SVGAGI, per germline. V lost 9 bases and J lost 1, with 11 bases in between. Using immunoSEQ multiplex PCR, the repertoire was profiled, and TCRdb retains in-frame clones only, with some absent. This sample yields 20,000 to 25,000 clones, of which 84% are seen a single time; about 2.9% belongs to the top ten. Material: peripheral blood. This clonotype was sampled from a man aged 35 to 55 with acute or convalescent COVID-19. This chain connects TRBV6-5 to TRBJ2-3, with a weak D call TRBD1 (5 bases). The CDR3 DNA follows: TGTGCCAGAAAACAGGATGGCACAGATACGCAGTATTTT. Its translation: CARKQDGTDTQYF.